Sequencing of this T cell receptor (beta chain) was carried out in a study of blood T cell repertoires in COVID-19. As for the study in general: Samples representing acute and convalescent COVID-19 were sourced from the United States, Italy and Spain. In each case, the material was cDNA or gDNA derived from T cells, B-cell-depleted T cells, or PBMCs.

Germline V gene data show CDR1 as LNHDA and CDR2 as SQIVND (reference sequence). This CDR3 is built from 14 residues. V gave up 3 bases and J gave up 7 bases, with 13 bases separating them. Original handling: From reference gene primer amplification, estimates of nucleated cell counts were derived. Data came from immunoSEQ multiplex PCR; TCRdb stores just in-frame clones and leaves some out. V, J and clone size are taken as reported in that table, and D and trimming were inferred from the DNA itself. The top ten clones hold 15% to 20% of a sample with about 80,000 clones, 60% to 85% of them seen once.

Sequencing input: peripheral blood. The sequence derives from a human donor in a cohort sampled during active COVID-19. The J gene is TRBJ1-5, the V gene TRBV19; D may be TRBD1 (5 bases). The CDR3 DNA reads as TGTGCCAGTAGTATTTGGCAGGGCTGGCAGCCCCAGCATTTT. Its translation is CASSIWQGWQPQHF.